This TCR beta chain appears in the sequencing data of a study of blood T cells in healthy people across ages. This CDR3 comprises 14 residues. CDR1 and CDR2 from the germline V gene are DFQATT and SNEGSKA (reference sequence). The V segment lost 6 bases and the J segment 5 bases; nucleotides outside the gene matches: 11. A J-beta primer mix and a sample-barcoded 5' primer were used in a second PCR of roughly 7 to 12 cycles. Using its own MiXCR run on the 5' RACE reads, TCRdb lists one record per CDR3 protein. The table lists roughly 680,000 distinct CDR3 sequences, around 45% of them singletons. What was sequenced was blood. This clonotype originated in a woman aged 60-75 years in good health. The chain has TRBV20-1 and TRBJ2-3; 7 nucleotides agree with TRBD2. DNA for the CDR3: TGCAGTGCAGAGCGGCACTCGGGAGGAGATACGCAGTATTTT. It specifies CSAERHSGGDTQYF.